The rows below give T cell receptor beta chains drawn from one sample of a study of T cell repertoires in cytomegalovirus infection. TCRdb re-analysed the reads in MiXCR, keeping a single row per CDR3 protein. Counted here are a few hundred thousand distinct CDR3 sequences, approximately 9.5% occurring once; the ten biggest clones make up approximately 4.7%. The sequencing sample was made of PBMCs. Source of these receptors: a human donor in good health (CMV status not recorded). Some clones in this sample may be carry-over from other donors' samples. CDR3s include the opening cysteine and the closing phenylalanine or tryptophan. Each record gives: V gene, J gene, clone size, D gene, CDR3 protein, CDR3 DNA. The D gene is left open where the match is weak. The size field is filled for only some rows; it gives once, few, many or a size class.

TRBV7-8	TRBJ1-5	many	.	CASSLLGTSNQPQHF	TGTGCCAGCAGCTTATTAGGGACCAGCAATCAGCCCCAGCATTTT
TRBV27	TRBJ1-5	few	.	CASSRLGRGENQPQHF	TGTGCCAGCAGTCGACTTGGAAGGGGAGAGAATCAGCCCCAGCATTTT
TRBV11-3	TRBJ2-1	few	TRBD1	CASSLGGVAGGDEQFF	TGTGCCAGCAGCTTAGGGGGGGTGGCAGGGGGCGATGAGCAGTTCTTC
TRBV4-3	TRBJ2-4	few	.	CASSQVVGAKNIQYF	TGCGCCAGCAGCCAAGTCGTCGGAGCCAAAAACATTCAGTACTTC
TRBV4-3	TRBJ1-6	many	.	CASSQETRQNSPLHF	TGCGCCAGCAGCCAAGAGACAAGACAGAATTCACCCCTCCACTTT
TRBV12-5	TRBJ2-6	many	TRBD1	CASGLGQGGGANVLTF	TGTGCTAGTGGTTTGGGACAGGGCGGAGGGGCCAACGTCCTGACTTTC
TRBV7-2	TRBJ1-1	many	TRBD1	CASSPGQGGTEAFF	TGTGCCAGCAGCCCCGGACAGGGGGGCACTGAAGCTTTCTTT
TRBV19	TRBJ1-1	.	.	CASSIDPRGTFEAFF	TGTGCCAGTAGTATAGACCCGAGGGGGACCTTTGAAGCTTTCTTT
TRBV5-1	TRBJ1-1	.	.	CASSLAAMNTEAFF	TGCGCCAGCAGCTTGGCAGCCATGAACACTGAAGCTTTCTTT
TRBV10-2	TRBJ2-3	.	.	CASTGSASTDTQYF	TGCGCCAGCACCGGCAGCGCTAGCACAGATACGCAGTATTTT
TRBV4-1	TRBJ1-1	.	.	CASSLKAHTLIGDTEAFF	TGCGCCAGCAGCCTTAAAGCTCACACCTTAATTGGGGACACTGAAGCTTTCTTT
TRBV6-2/TRBV6-3	TRBJ2-7	few	.	CASSYSNSGVREQYF	TGTGCCAGCAGTTACTCTAATTCCGGAGTTCGCGAGCAGTACTTC
TRBV4-2	TRBJ2-1	.	TRBD2	CASSQDAAGAYNEQFF	TGTGCCAGCAGCCAAGATGCAGCGGGGGCCTACAATGAGCAGTTCTTC
TRBV9	TRBJ2-5	.	TRBD2	CASSVSGVGPAGAQETQYF	TGTGCCAGCAGCGTTTCAGGAGTAGGCCCAGCGGGGGCACAAGAGACCCAGTACTTC
TRBV7-2	TRBJ2-5	.	TRBD2	CASSSEPGLAGETQYF	TGTGCCAGCAGCTCAGAACCTGGACTAGCGGGAGAGACCCAGTACTTC
TRBV11-1	TRBJ1-1	.	TRBD1	CASSLTNRGEAFF	TGTGCCAGCAGCTTAACAAACAGGGGTGAAGCTTTCTTT
TRBV6-1	TRBJ1-1	few	TRBD1	CASSKRTGGKTEAFF	TGTGCCAGCAGTAAAAGGACAGGGGGGAAGACTGAAGCTTTCTTT
TRBV20-1	TRBJ2-7	many	.	CSAMTETLYEQYF	TGCAGTGCTATGACGGAGACCCTTTACGAGCAGTACTTC
TRBV6-6	TRBJ2-7	many	.	CASSYPRGGSPGEQYF	TGTGCCAGCAGTTATCCCCGAGGGGGGTCCCCCGGCGAGCAGTACTTC
TRBV19	TRBJ2-5	few	TRBD2	CASSIGGTSGQETQYF	TGTGCCAGTAGTATCGGCGGGACTAGCGGACAAGAGACCCAGTACTTC
TRBV28	TRBJ1-6	.	.	CASSGQFSYNSPLHF	TGTGCCAGCAGTGGACAGTTCTCCTATAATTCACCCCTCCACTTT
TRBV7-9	TRBJ2-1	many	TRBD2	CASSPQTSGSRANEQFF	TGTGCCAGCAGCCCCCAGACTAGCGGGAGTAGGGCCAATGAGCAGTTCTTC
TRBV20-1	TRBJ2-6	.	.	CSAGVSGANVLTF	TGCAGTGCCGGTGTATCTGGGGCCAACGTCCTGACTTTC
TRBV7-9	TRBJ1-1	few	TRBD1	CASSLDTGGTEAFF	TGTGCCAGCAGCTTAGATACAGGGGGCACTGAAGCTTTCTTT
TRBV28	TRBJ2-5	.	TRBD2	CASSSSEWRASGRWETQYF	TGTGCCAGCAGTAGCAGCGAATGGCGGGCTAGCGGGAGGTGGGAGACCCAGTACTTC
TRBV10-3	TRBJ2-7	many	TRBD1	CATSGTGIGEQYF	TGTGCCACAAGCGGGACAGGGATCGGCGAGCAGTACTTC
TRBV20-1	TRBJ1-5	many	.	CSARDRSGTLKPQHF	TGCAGTGCTAGAGATCGGTCGGGGACCCTAAAGCCCCAGCATTTT
TRBV19	TRBJ2-1	.	TRBD2	CASRKTSGRAGEQFF	TGTGCCAGTAGGAAGACTAGCGGGAGGGCCGGTGAGCAGTTCTTC
TRBV19	TRBJ2-1	few	TRBD2	CASSKLADAWNEQFF	TGTGCCAGTAGTAAGCTAGCGGACGCTTGGAATGAGCAGTTCTTC
TRBV19	TRBJ2-7	.	.	CASTDGPRGEQYF	TGTGCCAGTACCGACGGACCGAGGGGCGAGCAGTACTTC
TRBV4-1	TRBJ2-7	many	TRBD1	CASRPRDSHSYEQYF	TGCGCCAGCAGGCCTAGGGACAGTCACTCCTACGAGCAGTACTTC
TRBV7-8	TRBJ1-5	few	.	CASSLGAGGQPQHF	TGTGCCAGCAGCTTAGGGGCGGGGGGTCAGCCCCAGCATTTT
TRBV24-1	TRBJ2-3	many	TRBD1	CATFFRDSLRTSTDTQYF	TGTGCCACCTTTTTCCGGGACAGCCTGCGAACTAGCACAGATACGCAGTATTTT
TRBV7-2	TRBJ2-5	many	.	CASSYIPNLEQETQYF	TGTGCCAGCAGCTACATTCCCAACTTAGAACAAGAGACCCAGTACTTC
TRBV7-9	TRBJ2-1	many	.	CASSPLGDNEQFF	TGTGCCAGCAGCCCCTTAGGGGACAATGAGCAGTTCTTC
TRBV7-2	TRBJ2-4	many	TRBD2	CASSFGGDIQYF	TGTGCCAGCAGCTTTGGGGGGGACATTCAGTACTTC
TRBV7-2	TRBJ1-1	many	.	CASSPPPAGLNTEAFF	TGTGCCAGCAGCCCGCCCCCCGCAGGGCTAAACACTGAAGCTTTCTTT
TRBV7-2	TRBJ1-2	.	TRBD1	CASSLLGQGAHGYTF	TGTGCCAGCAGCTTATTAGGGCAGGGGGCGCACGGCTACACCTTC
TRBV7-2	TRBJ2-2	many	TRBD2	CASSASGVNTGELFF	TGTGCCAGCAGCGCTAGCGGGGTTAACACCGGGGAGCTGTTTTTT
TRBV6-9	TRBJ2-5	few	.	CASSSSRQQETQYF	TGTGCCAGCAGTTCCTCCCGTCAACAAGAGACCCAGTACTTC
TRBV19	TRBJ2-5	.	.	CASRGGRETGQETQYF	TGTGCCAGTAGGGGGGGAAGGGAGACTGGTCAAGAGACCCAGTACTTC
TRBV12-3/TRBV12-4	TRBJ2-1	.	TRBD2	CASSPRGGLPYNEQFF	TGTGCCAGCAGTCCTCGCGGGGGATTACCCTACAATGAGCAGTTCTTC
TRBV4-1	TRBJ2-3	few	.	CASSHGPRETDTQYF	TGCGCCAGCAGCCATGGACCGAGGGAGACAGATACGCAGTATTTT
TRBV7-2	TRBJ2-2	many	.	CASSLQLTGELFF	TGTGCCAGCAGCTTACAGCTTACCGGGGAGCTGTTTTTT
TRBV3-1	TRBJ2-7	.	TRBD2	CASSPTWGGLAGPGHEQYF	TGTGCCAGCAGCCCTACTTGGGGGGGACTAGCGGGGCCGGGCCACGAGCAGTACTTC
TRBV20-1	TRBJ1-3	.	.	CSASRAGALSAGNTIYF	TGCAGTGCTAGCCGTGCAGGGGCCCTCTCTGCTGGAAACACCATATATTTT
TRBV9	TRBJ1-4	.	.	CASSVDLRGEKLYF	TGTGCCAGCAGCGTAGATCTGAGGGGTGAAAAACTGTATTTT